This record concerns one T cell receptor (beta chain) sequence. This sample was taken from a study of CD8 T cells in Susac syndrome. Germline CDR1 and CDR2: DFQATT and SNEGSKA (reference sequence). Trimming took off 1 base at V and 6 bases at J, with 8 bases between the two ends. This CDR3 spans 12 amino acids. Random hexamers were used to reverse transcribe about 0.5 to 1 ug of RNA. In TCRdb, the immunoSEQ multiplex PCR reads were re-called with MiXCR into one record per CDR3 protein. The sample has about 200,000 distinct CDR3 sequences; 90% to 95% are singletons. The receptor's source is a human donor with multiple sclerosis. V and J are TRBV20-1 and TRBJ2-3; D ambiguous. Source material: CD4+ T cells from PBMCs. The CDR3 here is CSARVRVDTQYF. CDR3 sequence (DNA): TGCAGTGCTAGAGTTCGGGTGGATACGCAGTATTTT.